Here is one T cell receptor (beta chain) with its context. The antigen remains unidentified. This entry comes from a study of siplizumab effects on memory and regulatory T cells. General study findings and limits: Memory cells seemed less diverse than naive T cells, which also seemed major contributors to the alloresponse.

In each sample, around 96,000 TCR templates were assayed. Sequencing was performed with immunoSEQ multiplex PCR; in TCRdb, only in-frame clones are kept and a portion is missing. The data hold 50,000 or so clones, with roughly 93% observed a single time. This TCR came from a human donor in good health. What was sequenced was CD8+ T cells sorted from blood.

The CDR3 sequence: CASSHLAGGGETQYF. CDR3 DNA sequence: TGTGCCAGCAGCCACCTAGCGGGAGGTGGAGAGACCCAGTACTTC. The chain employs TRBV7-8 and TRBJ2-5; 11 nucleotides agree with TRBD2. J was trimmed by 4 bases and V by 5 bases; bases with no gene match: 6. The CDR3 is 15 residues long. In germline, CDR1 is SGHVS, CDR2 FQNEAQ.